Each of the 26 T cell receptor beta chains below was sequenced from the same sample in a study of blood T cells in healthy people across ages. A second roughly 6 to 11 cycle PCR used barcoded and J-beta primers. Using its own MiXCR run on the 5' RACE reads, TCRdb lists one record per CDR3 protein. The table includes 1.8 million or so distinct CDR3 sequences, about 39% detected once. Source material: blood. The receptors were sampled from a human donor in good health.

A word on this clonotype: The junction and the germline gene differ at one end; a read error may be behind it. V is TRBV2 and J is TRBJ1-5, with a weak D call TRBD1 (5 bases). The germline gives CDR1 SNHLY, CDR2 FYNNEI. This CDR3 has 14 residues. This CDR3 reads CTSRVQAVNQPQHF. In nucleotides, the CDR3 is TGTACCAGCAGGGTACAGGCCGTCAATCAGCCCCAGCATTTT.

This chain uses TRBV12-3 or TRBV12-4 with TRBJ2-1; 8 bases align to TRBD2. This CDR3 has 14 residues. The V and J ends lost 9 bases and 8 bases, in that order; junction bases with no gene match: 12. The CDR3, as DNA: TGTGCCAGTACCTTAGCGGGGTTAAGCGATGAGCAGTTCTTC. Translating gives CASTLAGLSDEQFF.

This chain uses TRBV7-2 with TRBJ2-1; D unresolved. The V gene lost 8 bases and the J gene lost 6 bases, with 14 bases spanning the gap. CDR3 size: 13 residues. Germline V gene lookup returns CDR1 SGHTA and CDR2 FQGNSA. The CDR3 loop reads CASHLTPGNEQFF. In DNA, the CDR3 is TGTGCCAGCCACCTAACGCCCGGCAATGAGCAGTTCTTC.

V gene TRBV10-3 combines with J gene TRBJ2-3; possibly TRBD2 for D (6 bases). V dropped 1 base and J dropped 6 bases, with 14 bases sitting between them. CDR3 length: 15 amino acids. Germline V lookup: CDR1 ENHRY, CDR2 SYGVKD. The CDR3 loop reads CAISELTRRPDTQYF. The CDR3 region has the DNA TGTGCCATCAGTGAGTTGACTAGAAGGCCGGATACGCAGTATTTT.

V and J are TRBV6-1 and TRBJ2-6; 7 positions match TRBD1. This CDR3 has 17 residues. CDR1 is MNHNS, CDR2 SASEGT, per germline. Trimming took 5 bases from V and 0 from J; bases not matched to a gene: 7. CDR3 coding DNA: TGTGCCAGCAGTACAGGGGTATTGGACTCTGGGGCCAACGTCCTGACTTTC. Translating gives CASSTGVLDSGANVLTF.

In the case of this clonotype: One end of the junction does not line up with germline, which may come from a read error. The V gene is TRBV3-1, the J gene TRBJ1-1; D remains unclear. Germline loops: CDR1 LGHDT, CDR2 YNNKEL (reference sequence). There are 15 residues in the CDR3. The CDR3 is CACSHSSQRFVEAFF. The CDR3 nucleotides are TGTGCCTGCAGCCATAGTAGCCAACGGTTTGTGGAAGCTTTCTTT.

In this sample, this clonotype turned up a few times. This rearrangement joins TRBV11-2 to TRBJ2-1; 8 positions agree with TRBD2. Germline V gene data show CDR1 as SGHAT and CDR2 as FQNNGV. The trim removed 2 bases at V and 6 bases at J, leaving 6 bases unmatched. CDR3 length: 15 residues. Here the CDR3 reads CASSLIGGASNEQFF. The DNA of the CDR3 is TGTGCCAGCAGCTTAATCGGGGGGGCCTCCAATGAGCAGTTCTTC.

The rearrangement uses TRBV20-1 and TRBJ2-3; 8 bases agree with TRBD1. The germline V gene encodes CDR1 DFQATT and CDR2 SNEGSKA (reference sequence). With V trimmed by 5 bases and J by 6 bases, 13 bases remained unmatched. The CDR3 sequence is 15 residues long. CDR3 loop: CSAPWGPQGADTQYF. CDR3 nucleotide sequence: TGCAGTGCTCCGTGGGGACCCCAGGGGGCGGATACGCAGTATTTT.

This chain connects TRBV4-2 to TRBJ1-1; D may be TRBD1 (5 bases). This CDR3 contains 18 residues. Germline V gene lookup returns CDR1 LGHNA and CDR2 YNFKEQ. Trimming left V 0 bases short and J 0 bases short, with 17 bases between. The DNA of the CDR3 is TGTGCCAGCAGCCAAGATGTGACTCGGAGGGGCATGAACACTGAAGCTTTCTTT. This codes for CASSQDVTRRGMNTEAFF.

The chain joins TRBV19 to TRBJ1-2; D might be TRBD1 (6 bases). The length of the CDR3 is 14 residues. CDR1 and CDR2 from the germline V gene are LNHDA and SQIVND (reference sequence). V lost 6 bases and J 4 bases, leaving 15 bases between the germline ends. The CDR3 reads CASRGETGLYGYTF. The CDR3 nucleotides read TGTGCCAGTAGGGGAGAGACAGGCCTCTATGGCTACACCTTC.

The rearrangement links TRBV12-3 or TRBV12-4 to TRBJ2-7; D is tentatively TRBD1 or TRBD2 (6 bases each). This CDR3 has 14 residues. V gave up 4 bases and J gave up 3 bases, with 13 bases separating them. CDR3 loop: CASSWGEQGYEQYF. In nucleotides, the CDR3 is TGTGCCAGCAGTTGGGGGGAACAGGGCTACGAGCAGTACTTC.

This clonotype has just a few counts. The V call is TRBV5-1, the J call TRBJ2-7; 7 bases agree with TRBD1. The V gene's germline CDR1 is SGHRS and CDR2 YFSETQ. The J segment lost 0 bases and the V segment lost 0 bases, leaving 9 bases of the junction unmatched. The CDR3 loop spans 17 amino acids. Here the CDR3 reads CASSLAYGTEDSYEQYF. In DNA, the CDR3 is TGCGCCAGCAGCTTGGCTTATGGGACAGAAGACTCCTACGAGCAGTACTTC.

The chain has TRBV7-9 and TRBJ2-3; D unclear. The germline V and J ends were trimmed by 5 bases and 5 bases, with 11 bases remaining between them. Germline CDR1 reads SEHNR; CDR2 reads FQNEAQ (reference sequence). CDR3 length: 13 residues. Written as DNA, the CDR3 is TGTGCCAGCAGCGCACAAGTCATAGATACGCAGTATTTT. Translated, it gives CASSAQVIDTQYF.

Many counts were recorded for this clonotype. The gene calls are TRBV11-3 and TRBJ1-1; no reliable D call. V shed 3 bases and J shed 4 bases, with 12 bases lying between them. The germline CDR1 and CDR2 sequences are SGHNT and YENEEA. The CDR3 has 14 residues. The CDR3 region has the DNA TGTGCCAGCAGCTTGTCCGTGACCTTCACTGAAGCTTTCTTT. It translates to CASSLSVTFTEAFF.

The CDR3 DNA sequence: TGTGCCAGCAGTTCCCCTCAGGGAGGGGGAGAGACCCAGTACTTC. Protein product: CASSSPQGGGETQYF. V gene TRBV28 combines with J gene TRBJ2-5, with a weak D call TRBD2 (7 bases). The germline CDR1 and CDR2 sequences are MDHEN and SYDVKM. This CDR3 region has 15 residues. Trimming left V 4 bases short and J 4 bases short, with 16 bases between.

This clonotype has ten or more counts. J is TRBJ2-1 and V is TRBV24-1, with a possible D match to TRBD2 (5 bases). From germline, CDR1 is KGHDR and CDR2 SFDVKD. The CDR3 contains 13 residues. The germline V and J ends were trimmed by 1 base and 7 bases, with 7 bases remaining between them. CDR3 nucleotide sequence: TGTGCCACCAGTGATTTCACGGGGAATGAGCAGTTCTTC. Protein product: CATSDFTGNEQFF.

The chain carries TRBV12-3 or TRBV12-4 and TRBJ2-6; possible D gene TRBD1, 6 bases. Trimming took off 1 base at V and 1 base at J, with 11 bases between the two ends. The CDR3 covers 17 residues. CDR3 loop: CASSLGDMGSGANVLTF. In nucleotides, the CDR3 is TGTGCCAGCAGTTTAGGGGACATGGGTTCTGGGGCCAACGTCCTGACTTTC.

This clonotype was seen a handful of times. This chain links TRBV5-6 with TRBJ2-3, with D possibly matching TRBD1 (6 bases). V was clipped by 4 bases and J by 2 bases, with 17 bases between them. CDR1 and CDR2 (germline): SGHDT, YYEEEE. This CDR3 spans 16 amino acids. The CDR3 sequence is CASSRSPDSSTDTQYF. The CDR3 DNA follows: TGTGCCAGCAGCCGGTCCCCGGACAGTTCCACAGATACGCAGTATTTT.

This chain links TRBV7-2 with TRBJ2-3; D remains unclear. The V gene lost 4 bases and the J gene lost 4 bases, with 9 bases spanning the gap. Looked up from germline, CDR1 is SGHTA and CDR2 is FQGNSA. The CDR3 is 13 residues long. DNA of the CDR3: TGTGCCAGCAGCTGGGGTCTGGCAGATACGCAGTATTTT. This encodes CASSWGLADTQYF.

The chain uses TRBV12-3 or TRBV12-4 and TRBJ2-1; a weak D match, TRBD1 (6 bases). V was trimmed by 5 bases and J by 4 bases, leaving 21 bases between them. The CDR3 consists of 17 residues. This chain's CDR3 is CASSLPQGAAGYNEQFF. CDR3 coding DNA: TGTGCCAGCAGTCTACCACAGGGAGCAGCCGGATACAATGAGCAGTTCTTC.

A note on this clonotype: This could be a read error, since a much larger clone is one nucleotide away. V gene TRBV7-2 combines with J gene TRBJ2-4, with D perhaps TRBD1 (5 bases). The germline V gene has CDR1 SGHTA and CDR2 FQGNSA. This CDR3 has 13 residues. CDR3 in DNA: TGTGCCAGCAGCCCCACTGGACAAAACGTTCAGTACTTC. Translation gives CASSPTGQNVQYF.

The rearrangement links TRBV4-3 to TRBJ1-5, with D hard to call. This CDR3 has 14 residues. The V and J ends lost 2 bases and 3 bases respectively, with 8 bases between them. The germline gives CDR1 LGHNA, CDR2 YSLEER. The CDR3 protein is CASSQLAYNQPQHF. CDR3 DNA sequence: TGCGCCAGCAGCCAATTAGCGTACAATCAGCCCCAGCATTTT.

Ten or more counts support this clonotype. The genes are TRBV4-3 and TRBJ1-2, with D perhaps matching TRBD1 (5 bases). The CDR3 contains 14 residues. From germline, CDR1 is LGHNA and CDR2 YSLEER. V gave up 0 bases and J gave up 5 bases, with 10 bases separating them. The CDR3 DNA reads as TGCGCCAGCAGCCAAGATGTGGGGGTTTATGGCTACACCTTC. Protein: CASSQDVGVYGYTF.

The CDR3 DNA reads as TGTGCCAGCAGCTTAGAGGGGACTTGGCAGTACTTC. It yields the protein CASSLEGTWQYF. The V call is TRBV7-6, the J call TRBJ2-5; perhaps TRBD2 as D (6 bases). The CDR3 runs to 12 residues. The germline V gene encodes CDR1 SGHVS and CDR2 FNYEAQ. The V gene lost 1 base and the J gene lost 11 bases, with 11 bases spanning the gap.

This clonotype has more than one count but fewer than ten. V is TRBV12-3 or TRBV12-4 and J is TRBJ2-1; D possibly corresponds to TRBD1 (6 bases). This CDR3 is built from 16 residues. Trimming removed 5 bases at V and 1 base at J, with 15 bases between. CDR3 DNA: TGTGCCAGCAGTGATGTCAGGACAGAGTCCTACAATGAGCAGTTCTTC. This sequence encodes CASSDVRTESYNEQFF.

This clonotype was picked up a small number of times. V and J are TRBV7-6 and TRBJ2-5; D remains unclear. Germline loops: CDR1 SGHVS, CDR2 FNYEAQ. This CDR3 region has 16 residues. The V end was cut by 4 bases, the J end by 2 bases, with 17 bases between. CDR3 coding DNA: TGTGCCAGCAGCTCCACCCCCGTTAGGCCTCAAGAGACCCAGTACTTC. It codes for CASSSTPVRPQETQYF.